The present T cell receptor beta chain was sequenced within a study of T cell responses to AZD1222 COVID-19 vaccine. Measured with immunoSEQ multiplex PCR; TCRdb has only the in-frame clones, and not every one. The profile shows about 90,000 clones, 91% of them singletons. Deletions cut 8 bases from V and 9 bases from J, with 10 bases between. Per the germline V gene, CDR1 is MNHEY and CDR2 is SVGAGI. This CDR3 has 10 residues. This clone appeared once. The gene calls are TRBV6-5 and TRBJ2-5, with D unresolved. The sample was peripheral blood, taken on day 0 of MenACWY control vaccination. This clonotype was obtained from an adult in good health. As DNA, the CDR3 is TGTGCCAGCCTTGTCAGAGCCCAGTACTTC. Its translation is CASLVRAQYF.